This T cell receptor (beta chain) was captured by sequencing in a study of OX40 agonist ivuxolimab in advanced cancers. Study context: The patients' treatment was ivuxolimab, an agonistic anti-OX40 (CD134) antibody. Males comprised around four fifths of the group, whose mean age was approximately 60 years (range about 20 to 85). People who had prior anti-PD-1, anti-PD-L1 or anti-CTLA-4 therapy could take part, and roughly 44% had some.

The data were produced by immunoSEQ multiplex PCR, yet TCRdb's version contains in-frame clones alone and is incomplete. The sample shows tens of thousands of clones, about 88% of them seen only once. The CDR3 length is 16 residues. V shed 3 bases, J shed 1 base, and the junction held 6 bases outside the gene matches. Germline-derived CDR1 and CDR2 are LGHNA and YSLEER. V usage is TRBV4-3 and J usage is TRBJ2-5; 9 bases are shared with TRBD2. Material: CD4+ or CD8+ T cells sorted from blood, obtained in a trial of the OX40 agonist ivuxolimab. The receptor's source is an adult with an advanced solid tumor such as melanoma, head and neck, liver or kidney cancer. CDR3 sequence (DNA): TGCGCCAGCAGCCAGGACCTAGCGGGACCCCAAGAGACCCAGTACTTC. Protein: CASSQDLAGPQETQYF.